These 3 T cell receptor beta chains originate from one sample sequenced in a study of CXCR3-negative and CXCR3-positive naive CD8 T cells. Their antigens are not known. The method, 5' RACE with UMI labels, was used to prepare the TRB cDNA libraries. Reanalyzing the 5' RACE reads, TCRdb keeps one entry per CDR3 protein, without DNA. This sample lists some 120,000 distinct CDR3 sequences; its ten largest clones have approximately 0.38%. Study-wide points: TRB CDR3 hydrophobicity was greater in CXCR3-positive naive cells than in CXCR3-negative naive cells.

Sequences were obtained from naive CXCR3+ CD8+ T cells from blood. The subset is: CD45RO-CCR7+CD27+CD95- naive CD8+ T cells expressing CXCR3 (TNR3+). The receptors originated from a human donor in good health. Some clones in this sample may be carry-over from other donors' samples.

The CDR3 is CSVEVGWGVEQYF. The chain links TRBV29-1 to TRBJ2-7. CDR1 and CDR2 from the germline V gene are SQVTM and ANQGSEA. The CDR3 is 13 amino acids.

The chain combines TRBV28 with TRBJ1-5; TCRdb names TRBD1, which stays unverified in the absence of DNA. This CDR3 spans 16 amino acids. In germline, CDR1 is MDHEN, CDR2 SYDVKM. CDR3 region: CASSLTTGYGNQPQHF. Full variable domain (missing parts from reference TRBV28 and TRBJ1-5): DVKVTQSSRYLVKRTGEKVFLECVQDMDHENMFWYRQDPGLGLRLIYFSYDVKMKEKGDIPEGYSVSREKKERFSLILESASTNQTSMYLCASSLTTGYGNQPQHFGDGTRLSIL.

V usage is TRBV7-6 and J usage is TRBJ2-1. From germline, CDR1 is SGHVS and CDR2 FNYEAQ. This CDR3 spans 16 amino acids. The CDR3 loop reads CASSLMSGSLYNEQFF.